The 5 T cell receptor beta chains given below trace back to one sample, sequenced in a study of blood T cell repertoires in COVID-19. Method: immunoSEQ multiplex PCR; TCRdb's copy keeps in-frame clones and lacks some. The sample shows about 210,000 clones, just over 85% of them seen only once. Sequences were obtained from peripheral blood. The receptors shown here come from a young man with active or convalescent COVID-19.

This rearrangement joins TRBV13 to TRBJ2-7; TRBD2 might be the D (5 bases). CDR3 size: 13 residues. Germline values: CDR1 PRHDT, CDR2 FYEKMQ (reference sequence). Trimming cost V 8 bases and J 0 bases, with 11 bases left between them. The CDR3 here is CASARGSSYEQYF. The CDR3 nucleotides read TGTGCCAGCGCCCGGGGAAGCTCCTACGAGCAGTACTTC.

The chain uses TRBV6-4 and TRBJ1-2; D may be TRBD1 (5 bases). The CDR3 consists of 11 residues. Per the germline V gene, CDR1 is MRHNA and CDR2 is SNTAGT. Deletions cut 9 bases from V and 6 bases from J, with 11 bases between. In DNA, the CDR3 is TGTGCCAGTTGGGGCGGTGATGGCTACACCTTC. This translates into CASWGGDGYTF.

In nucleotides, the CDR3 is TGTGCCAGCAGTACCCATACAGGTGGCTCCTACGAGCAGTACTTC. It codes for CASSTHTGGSYEQYF. The V gene is TRBV6-6, the J gene TRBJ2-7, with TRBD1 as a possible D gene (5 bases). The CDR3 consists of 15 residues. Between the trimmed V and J ends, which lost 5 bases and 0 bases, there was a span of 14 bases. Germline CDR1 reads MNHNY; CDR2 reads SVGAGI (reference sequence).

The rearrangement links TRBV6-5 to TRBJ1-1, with a weak D call TRBD1 (5 bases). Germline V gives CDR1 MNHEY, CDR2 SVGAGI. The V end lost 2 bases, the J end lost 5 bases, and 12 bases lay between the germline ends. The CDR3 contains 14 residues. The CDR3 DNA reads TGTGCCAGCAGTTACGGGACTCTGGTGACTGAAGCTTTCTTT. As protein: CASSYGTLVTEAFF.

V and J are TRBV3-1 (or the pseudogene TRBV3-2) and TRBJ1-6; D call uncertain. Germline V gene data show CDR1 as LGHDT and CDR2 as YNNKEL (reference sequence). Trimming pared 8 bases from V and 5 bases from J, leaving 10 bases between. The CDR3 sequence is 13 residues long. CDR3 DNA sequence: TGTGCCAGCCGGGCGGGTGATAATTCACCCCTCCACTTT. Protein product: CASRAGDNSPLHF.